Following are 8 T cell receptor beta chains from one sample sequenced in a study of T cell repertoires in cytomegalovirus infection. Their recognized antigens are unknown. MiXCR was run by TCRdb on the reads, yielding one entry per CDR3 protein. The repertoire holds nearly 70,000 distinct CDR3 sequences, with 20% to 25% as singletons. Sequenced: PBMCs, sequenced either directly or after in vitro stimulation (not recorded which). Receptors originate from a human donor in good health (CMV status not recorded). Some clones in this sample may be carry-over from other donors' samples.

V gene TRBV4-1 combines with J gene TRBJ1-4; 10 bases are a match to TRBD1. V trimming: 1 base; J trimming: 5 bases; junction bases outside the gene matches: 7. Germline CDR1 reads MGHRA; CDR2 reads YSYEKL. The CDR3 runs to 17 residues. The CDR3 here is CASSQGRRTGGNEKLFF. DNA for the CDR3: TGCGCCAGCAGCCAAGGGCGACGGACAGGGGGAAATGAAAAACTGTTTTTT.

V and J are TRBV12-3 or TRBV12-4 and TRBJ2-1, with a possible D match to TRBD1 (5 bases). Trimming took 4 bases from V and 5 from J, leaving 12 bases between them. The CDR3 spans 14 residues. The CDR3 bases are TGTGCCAGCAGTTCCCCGGGCAGGGACAATGAGCAGTTCTTC. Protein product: CASSSPGRDNEQFF.

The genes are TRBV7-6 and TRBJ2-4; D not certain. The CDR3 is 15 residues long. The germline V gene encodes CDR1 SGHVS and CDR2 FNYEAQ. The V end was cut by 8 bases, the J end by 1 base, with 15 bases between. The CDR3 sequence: CASQRGGSAKNIQYF. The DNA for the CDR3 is TGTGCCAGCCAGCGCGGCGGTAGTGCCAAAAACATTCAGTACTTC.

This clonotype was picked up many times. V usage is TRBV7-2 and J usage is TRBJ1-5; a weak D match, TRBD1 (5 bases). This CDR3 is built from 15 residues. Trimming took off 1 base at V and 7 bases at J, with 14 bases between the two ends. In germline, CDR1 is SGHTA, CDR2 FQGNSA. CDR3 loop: CASSLVSERGQPQHF. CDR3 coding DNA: TGTGCCAGCAGCTTAGTTTCGGAACGGGGCCAGCCCCAGCATTTT. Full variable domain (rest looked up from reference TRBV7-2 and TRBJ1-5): GAGVSQSPSNKVTEKGKDVELRCDPISGHTALYWYRQSLGQGLEFLIYFQGNSAPDKSGLPSDRFSAERTGGSVSTLTIQRTQQEDSAVYLCASSLVSERGQPQHFGDGTRLSIL.

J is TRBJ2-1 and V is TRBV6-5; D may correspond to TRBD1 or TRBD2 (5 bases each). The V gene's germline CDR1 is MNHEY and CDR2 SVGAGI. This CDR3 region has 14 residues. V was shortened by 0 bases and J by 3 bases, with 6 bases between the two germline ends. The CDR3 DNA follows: TGTGCCAGCAGTTACTCGAGGGGCTACAATGAGCAGTTCTTC. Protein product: CASSYSRGYNEQFF.

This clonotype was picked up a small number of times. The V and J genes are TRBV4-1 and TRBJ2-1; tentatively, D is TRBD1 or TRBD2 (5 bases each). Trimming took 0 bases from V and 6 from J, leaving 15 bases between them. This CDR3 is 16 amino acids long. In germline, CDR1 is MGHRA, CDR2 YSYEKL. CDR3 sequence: CASSQDEGTHVNEQFF. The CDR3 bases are TGCGCCAGCAGCCAAGATGAGGGGACGCATGTCAATGAGCAGTTCTTC.

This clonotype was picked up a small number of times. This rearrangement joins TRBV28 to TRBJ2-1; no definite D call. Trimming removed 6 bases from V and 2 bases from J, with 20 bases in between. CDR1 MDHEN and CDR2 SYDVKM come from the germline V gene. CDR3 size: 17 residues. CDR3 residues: CASRAAAASSTYNEQFF. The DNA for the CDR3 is TGTGCCAGCAGAGCCGCAGCAGCGAGCTCTACCTACAATGAGCAGTTCTTC.

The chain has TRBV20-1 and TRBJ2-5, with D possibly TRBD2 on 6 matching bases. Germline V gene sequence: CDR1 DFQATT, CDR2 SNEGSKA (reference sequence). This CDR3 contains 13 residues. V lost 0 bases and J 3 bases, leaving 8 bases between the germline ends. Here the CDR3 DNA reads TGCAGTGCTAGAGATACTAGCAAAGAGACCCAGTACTTC. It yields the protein CSARDTSKETQYF.